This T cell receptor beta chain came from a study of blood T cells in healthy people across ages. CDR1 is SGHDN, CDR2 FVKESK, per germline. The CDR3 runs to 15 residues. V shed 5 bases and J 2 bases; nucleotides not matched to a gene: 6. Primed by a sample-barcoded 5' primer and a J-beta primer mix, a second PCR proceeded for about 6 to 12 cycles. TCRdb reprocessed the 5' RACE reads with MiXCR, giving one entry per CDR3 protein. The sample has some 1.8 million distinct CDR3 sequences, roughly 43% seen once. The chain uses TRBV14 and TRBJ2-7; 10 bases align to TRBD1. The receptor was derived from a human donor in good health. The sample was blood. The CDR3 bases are TGTGCCAGCAGCAATACCGACAGGGGGCCCTACGAGCAGTACTTC. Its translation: CASSNTDRGPYEQYF.